The clone carrying this T cell receptor beta chain has only one observation. CDR3 length: 15 residues. Trimming pared 1 base from V and 3 bases from J, leaving 13 bases between. In germline, CDR1 is SGHTA, CDR2 FQGNSA. These data belong to a study of OX40 agonist ivuxolimab in advanced cancers. Study overall: The patients' treatment was ivuxolimab, an agonistic anti-OX40 (CD134) antibody. Under the entry rules, prior anti-PD-1, anti-PD-L1 or anti-CTLA-4 therapy was allowed, and about 40% had some.

Sequenced by immunoSEQ multiplex PCR; TCRdb stores in-frame clones only, minus some. The table shows 70,000 to 90,000 clones, with roughly nine tenths occurring only once. Source: CD4+ or CD8+ T cells sorted from blood, taken in a trial of the OX40 agonist ivuxolimab. This TCR was recovered from an adult with an advanced solid tumor such as melanoma, head and neck, liver or kidney cancer. The chain joins TRBV7-2 to TRBJ2-7, with D perhaps matching TRBD1 or TRBD2 (5 bases each). The CDR3 DNA reads TGTGCCAGCAGCTTAGTCCCAGGGACGGGCTACGAGCAGTACTTC. Protein product: CASSLVPGTGYEQYF.